This TCR beta chain was identified during a study of T cells in Graves' hyperthyroidism and ophthalmopathy. Regarding the study as a whole: Most thyroid clonotypes expanded above 0.001 appeared in blood too.

Amplification targeted TCR beta CDR3 regions from RNA transcripts. An initial round of RT-PCR targeting the TCR CDR3 relied on the HTBI primer set. TCRdb reanalysed the multiplex PCR reads using MiXCR and keeps one entry per CDR3 protein. The table records roughly 570,000 distinct CDR3 sequences, 15% to 18% of them present only once. This clonotype was seen a handful of times. The antigen remains unidentified. Being one base from a much bigger clone, this may be a read error. The CDR3 is made up of 15 amino acids. CDR1 and CDR2 from the germline V gene are LNHDA and SQIVND (reference sequence). V was clipped by 5 bases and J by 5 bases; unmatched bases: 10. Stable hyperthyroidism: no ophthalmopathy progression over 18 months of follow-up.

This clonotype was obtained from a woman in her twenties or thirties with Graves' hyperthyroidism. The chain couples TRBV19 to TRBJ2-7, with 9 bases fitting TRBD2. The sample was blood. The CDR3 here is CASSSPREGRDEQYF. The CDR3 coding sequence is TGTGCCAGTAGTTCCCCGCGGGAGGGCCGGGACGAGCAGTACTTC.